The 14 T cell receptor beta chains presented below share a single source sample, sequenced in a study of blood T cells in healthy people across ages. With a J-beta primer mix and a sample-barcoded 5' primer, a second PCR ran roughly 7 to 11 cycles. TCRdb passed the 5' RACE reads through MiXCR, listing each CDR3 protein once. The table includes about 800,000 distinct CDR3 sequences, roughly 25% detected once. These sequences were also reported in another study, on T cells of mothers and their children.

Sequences were obtained from blood. The receptors originated from a boy aged 5-17 years in good health.

The chain has TRBV28 and TRBJ2-5, with 9 bases matching TRBD2. Germline-derived CDR1 and CDR2 are MDHEN and SYDVKM. The CDR3 is 13 residues long. V gave up 7 bases and J gave up 5 bases; unmatched junction bases: 5. In DNA, the CDR3 is TGTGCCAGCAATCTAGCGGGAATCGAGACCCAGTACTTC. Translated: CASNLAGIETQYF.

The gene calls are TRBV7-2 and TRBJ1-1; D is perhaps TRBD1 (5 bases). Trimming shortened V by 1 base and J by 5 bases, and 11 bases separated the two germline ends. Germline CDR1 is SGHTA and CDR2 is FQGNSA. CDR3 length: 14 amino acids. CDR3 DNA: TGTGCCAGCAGCTTAGGCAGGGTGGGGACTGAAGCTTTCTTT. Translation: CASSLGRVGTEAFF. The full variable domain, rest sourced from reference TRBV7-2 and TRBJ1-1, is GAGVSQSPSNKVTEKGKDVELRCDPISGHTALYWYRQSLGQGLEFLIYFQGNSAPDKSGLPSDRFSAERTGGSVSTLTIQRTQQEDSAVYLCASSLGRVGTEAFFGQGTRLTVV.

This clonotype was counted a few times. The V call is TRBV9, the J call TRBJ1-1, with D perhaps TRBD1 (5 bases). The germline V gene encodes CDR1 SGDLS and CDR2 YYNGEE. CDR3 size: 16 residues. Trimming pared 0 bases from V and 0 bases from J, leaving 12 bases between. Written as DNA, the CDR3 is TGTGCCAGCAGCGTAGGGATGGGGACCATGAACACTGAAGCTTTCTTT. Its translation is CASSVGMGTMNTEAFF.

The chain employs TRBV28 and TRBJ1-1; the match to TRBD1 covers 11 bases. The CDR3 covers 14 residues. Germline V gene lookup returns CDR1 MDHEN and CDR2 SYDVKM. With V trimmed by 9 bases and J by 3 bases, 6 bases remained unmatched. The CDR3: CASYPGQGDTEAFF. DNA of the CDR3: TGTGCCAGTTACCCGGGACAGGGGGACACTGAAGCTTTCTTT.

This sequence joins TRBV4-3 and TRBJ2-1; no reliable D call. V was pared by 2 bases and J by 9 bases, with 11 bases between. Germline lookup yields CDR1 LGHNA and CDR2 YSLEER. The CDR3 sequence is 13 residues long. This CDR3 is CASSQFLVGEQFF. Here the CDR3 DNA reads TGCGCCAGCAGCCAATTTCTCGTGGGTGAGCAGTTCTTC.

The chain joins TRBV28 to TRBJ2-4; maybe TRBD2 (5 bases). The CDR3 has 16 residues. CDR1 MDHEN and CDR2 SYDVKM come from the germline V gene. The ends were cut back, 5 bases at V and 0 bases at J, with 14 bases in the middle. DNA of the CDR3: TGTGCCAGCAGTCCGGGGTCCGATGTAGCCAAAAACATTCAGTACTTC. This translates into CASSPGSDVAKNIQYF.

V and J are TRBV4-2 and TRBJ2-5, with 8 nucleotides matching TRBD2. The ends lost 1 base at V and 5 bases at J; junction bases unmatched: 12. The CDR3 covers 17 residues. Germline lookup yields CDR1 LGHNA and CDR2 YNFKEQ. The DNA of the CDR3 is TGTGCCAGCAGCCAAGGGGAGCGGGGGAGCCGGATGGAGACCCAGTACTTC. Encoded protein: CASSQGERGSRMETQYF.

V and J are TRBV20-1 and TRBJ1-5; D not resolved. Trimming cost V 1 base and J 0 bases, with 7 bases left between them. Germline CDR1 reads DFQATT; CDR2 reads SNEGSKA (reference sequence). The CDR3 sequence is 14 residues long. In nucleotides, the CDR3 is TGCAGTGCTAGAGGGATGGTTAGCAATCAGCCCCAGCATTTT. It encodes CSARGMVSNQPQHF.

The chain employs TRBV3-1 and TRBJ2-3; D unclear. The germline CDR1 and CDR2 sequences are LGHDT and YNNKEL (reference sequence). Deletions cut 1 base from V and 9 bases from J, with 8 bases between. The CDR3 is 12 residues long. The CDR3, as DNA: TGTGCCAGCAGCCAAGTTACCGCCACGCAGTATTTT. This gives the protein CASSQVTATQYF.

The chain links TRBV7-6 to TRBJ2-3; 7 bases match TRBD2. CDR1 and CDR2 (germline): SGHVS, FNYEAQ. The CDR3 spans 20 residues. J gave up 0 bases and V 1 base, and 16 bases lay outside the gene matches. The CDR3 is CASSLDFGETSSSSTDTQYF. The DNA of the CDR3 is TGTGCCAGCAGCTTAGACTTCGGGGAGACTAGCTCCTCTAGCACAGATACGCAGTATTTT.

The genes are TRBV5-6 and TRBJ2-5, with a weak D call TRBD1 (6 bases). The J call may not be correct, given that the DNA end is closer to TRBJ2-7. Per the germline V gene, CDR1 is SGHDT and CDR2 is YYEEEE. This CDR3 is built from 12 residues. CDR3 residues: CASSLGTDEQYF. Written as DNA, the CDR3 is TGTGCCAGCAGCTTGGGGACAGACGAGCAGTACTTC.

A few counts support this clonotype. The gene calls are TRBV9 and TRBJ2-5; D is unresolved. The V end was cut by 9 bases, the J end by 4 bases, with 7 bases between. Germline values: CDR1 SGDLS, CDR2 YYNGEE. The CDR3 consists of 10 residues. Written as DNA, the CDR3 is TGTGCCAAAGGAAGAGAGACCCAGTACTTC. It encodes CAKGRETQYF.

The gene calls are TRBV5-1 and TRBJ2-5; weak D call: TRBD1 (5 bases). Germline V gene sequence: CDR1 SGHRS, CDR2 YFSETQ. This CDR3 spans 17 amino acids. The V and J ends lost 5 bases and 0 bases respectively, with 20 bases between them. The chain's CDR3 is CASRSIQGPLYQETQYF. The CDR3 region has the DNA TGCGCCAGCAGGTCGATTCAGGGTCCCCTTTACCAAGAGACCCAGTACTTC.

This clonotype was seen only a few times. CDR3 DNA sequence: TGTGCCAGCAGTACACAGGGGGCAGAGGTTACGCAGTATTTT. Amino acids: CASSTQGAEVTQYF. The chain recombines TRBV27 with TRBJ2-3; 9 bases are shared with TRBD1. The germline V gene encodes CDR1 MNHEY and CDR2 SMNVEV (reference sequence). The CDR3 runs to 14 residues. After removal of 5 bases from V and 8 bases from J, the junction contained 8 bases not matched to a gene.